This TCR beta chain stems from a study of blood T cell repertoires in COVID-19. CDR3 length equals 14 residues. The table came from immunoSEQ multiplex PCR; TCRdb's copy has only in-frame clones and leaves some out. The data hold 45,000 to 65,000 clones, with about 81% observed a single time. This TCR derives from a woman of 80 years or more with COVID-19, enrolled during active disease. The chain recombines TRBV21-1 with TRBJ2-7; the D call TRBD2 from the table was never checked on the DNA. TRBV21-1 is a pseudogene. The sample consisted of peripheral blood. CDR3 amino acids: CASPRLGETYEQYF. The CDR3 bases are TGTGCCAGCCCCCGTCTAGGTGAGACCTACGAGCAGTACTTC.